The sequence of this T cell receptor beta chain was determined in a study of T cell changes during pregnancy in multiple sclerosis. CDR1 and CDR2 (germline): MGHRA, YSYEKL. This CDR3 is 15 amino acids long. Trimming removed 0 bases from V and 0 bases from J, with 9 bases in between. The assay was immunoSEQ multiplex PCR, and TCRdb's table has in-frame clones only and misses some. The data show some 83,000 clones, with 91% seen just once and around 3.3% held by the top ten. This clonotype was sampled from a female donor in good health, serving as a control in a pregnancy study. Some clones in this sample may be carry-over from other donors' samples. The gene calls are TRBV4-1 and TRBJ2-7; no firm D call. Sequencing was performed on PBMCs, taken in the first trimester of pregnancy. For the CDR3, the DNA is TGCGCCAGCAGCCAAGATCGGTCTTACTCCTACGAGCAGTACTTC. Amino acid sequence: CASSQDRSYSYEQYF.